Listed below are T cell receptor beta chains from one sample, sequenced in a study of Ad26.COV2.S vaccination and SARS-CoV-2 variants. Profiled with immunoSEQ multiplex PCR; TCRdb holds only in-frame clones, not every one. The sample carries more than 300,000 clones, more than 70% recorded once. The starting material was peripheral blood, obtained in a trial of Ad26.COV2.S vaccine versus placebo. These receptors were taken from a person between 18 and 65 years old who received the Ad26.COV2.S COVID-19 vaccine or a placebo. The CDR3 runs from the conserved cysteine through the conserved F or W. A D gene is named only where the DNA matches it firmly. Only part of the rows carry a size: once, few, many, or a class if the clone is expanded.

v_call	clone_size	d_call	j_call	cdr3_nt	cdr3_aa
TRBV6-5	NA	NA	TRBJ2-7	TGTGCCAGCAGTTACCCGATAGGAGGGGCTGACTACGAGCAGTACTTC	CASSYPIGGADYEQYF
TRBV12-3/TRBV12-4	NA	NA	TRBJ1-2	TGTGCCAGCAGTTTATCAGGAAGGGGCTACACCTTC	CASSLSGRGYTF
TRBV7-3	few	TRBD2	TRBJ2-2	TGTGCCAGCAGCCGTAGCGGGGACGCCGGGGAGCTGTTTTTT	CASSRSGDAGELFF
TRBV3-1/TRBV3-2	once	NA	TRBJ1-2	TGTGCCAGCAGCCAAGATCCAGGGTACGACTATGGCTACACCTTC	CASSQDPGYDYGYTF
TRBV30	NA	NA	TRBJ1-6	TGTGCCTGGAGTCCTTTTGGGACACTGAATAATTCACCCCTCCACTTT	CAWSPFGTLNNSPLHF
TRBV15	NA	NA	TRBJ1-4	TGTGCCACCAGCCCGAGAGGGACAACTAATGAAAAACTGTTTTTT	CATSPRGTTNEKLFF
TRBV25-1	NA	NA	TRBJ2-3	TGTGCCAGCAGTGAGCGGGGACCAACCACAGATACGCAGTATTTT	CASSERGPTTDTQYF
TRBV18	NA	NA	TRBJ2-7	TGTGCCAGCTCACCCGGATGGTACTACGAGCAGTACTTC	CASSPGWYYEQYF
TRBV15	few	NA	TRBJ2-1	TGTGCCACCAGCAGAGCTCGGAGTTATCGCGGCGATGAGCAGTTCTTC	CATSRARSYRGDEQFF
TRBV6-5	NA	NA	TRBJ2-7	TGTGCCAGCAGTAGGGAAGGGGCGACCTACGAGCAGTACTTC	CASSREGATYEQYF
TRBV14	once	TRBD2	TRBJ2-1	TGTGCCAGCAGCCACGGAGTCCCCCGAGCGGGGGGAAACAATGAGCAGTTCTTC	CASSHGVPRAGGNNEQFF
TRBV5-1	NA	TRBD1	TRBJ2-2	TGCGCCAGCAAGAAAGGGACAGGGGCCACCGGGGAGCTGTTTTTT	CASKKGTGATGELFF
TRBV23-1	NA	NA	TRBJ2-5	TGCGCCAGCAGTCAATCCAAGGAGACCCAGTACTTC	CASSQSKETQYF
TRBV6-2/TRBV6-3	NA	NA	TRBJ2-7	TGTGCCAGCAGTTACCCCCCAGGGAACACCTACGAGCAGTACTTC	CASSYPPGNTYEQYF
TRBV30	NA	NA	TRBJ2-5	TGTGCCTCCGGTGCCGGGGCCCTCCAGGGGCAAGAGACCCAGTACTTC	CASGAGALQGQETQYF
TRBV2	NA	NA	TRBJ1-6	TGTGCCAGCAGGAGGATGTCAGGGCAGGGTTCACCCCTCCACTTT	CASRRMSGQGSPLHF
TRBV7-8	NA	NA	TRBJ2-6	TGTGCCAGCAGCCTAGCCCCCAAACGGGACTGGTTCCCTGGGGCCAACGTCCTGACTTTC	CASSLAPKRDWFPGANVLTF
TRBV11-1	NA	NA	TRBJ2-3	TGTGCCAGCAGCCCCTGGGACACAAGCACAGATACGCAGTATTTT	CASSPWDTSTDTQYF
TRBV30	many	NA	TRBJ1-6	TGTGCCTCCCGCTCGTCGTCGTATAATTCACCCCTCCACTTT	CASRSSSYNSPLHF
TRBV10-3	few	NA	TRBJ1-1	TGTGCCATCATGATATCCGACAGTAGTGAAGCTTTCTTT	CAIMISDSSEAFF
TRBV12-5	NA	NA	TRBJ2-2	TGTGCTAGTGGTTTGGTACCAAATCTCGGGGAGCTGTTTTTT	CASGLVPNLGELFF
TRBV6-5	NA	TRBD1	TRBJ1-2	TGTGCCAGCAGTCCCGGGACAGGGTTGGGCTACACCTTC	CASSPGTGLGYTF
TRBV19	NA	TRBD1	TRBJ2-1	TGTGCCAGTAGTAGACAGGGGAATGAGCAGTTCTTC	CASSRQGNEQFF
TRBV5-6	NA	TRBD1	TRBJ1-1	TGTGCCACTTTATACAGGGGGACTGAAGCTTTCTTT	CATLYRGTEAFF
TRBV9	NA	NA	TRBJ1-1	TGTGCCAGCAGCCCCACCCGGGCGGGGAGCACTGAAGCTTTCTTT	CASSPTRAGSTEAFF
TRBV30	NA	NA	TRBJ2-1	TGTGCCTGGAGTGTTCTTTCAGGCAGGGGTATTAATGAGCAGTTCTTC	CAWSVLSGRGINEQFF
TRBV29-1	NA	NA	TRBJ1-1	TGCAGCGTTGAAAGCCTCACTGAAGCTTTCTTT	CSVESLTEAFF
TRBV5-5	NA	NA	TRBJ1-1	TGTGCCAGCAGCTCTGGCGGGGGGCTAGGAGGTATTAACACTGAAGCTTTCTTT	CASSSGGGLGGINTEAFF
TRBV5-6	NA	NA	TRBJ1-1	TGTGCCAGCAGCTTGGTCGGGTACATGAACACTGAAGCTTTCTTT	CASSLVGYMNTEAFF